This T cell receptor (beta chain) was captured by sequencing in a study of blood T cell repertoires in COVID-19. Study summary: Some COVID-19 samples were acute and others convalescent; all came from the United States, Italy and Spain.

Participants, roughly 18 to 90 years old, spanned some 23 US areas. Germline trimming cut 0 bases from V and 6 bases from J; bases unmatched to any gene: 7. The CDR3 totals 16 residues. Germline V gene lookup returns CDR1 KGHSH and CDR2 LQKENI. Study processing details: Using reference gene primer amplification, nucleated cell counts were estimated. Method: immunoSEQ multiplex PCR; TCRdb's copy keeps in-frame clones and lacks some. V and J calls and clone size are as listed in that table; D and trimming were resolved from the DNA. The repertoire includes 490,000 or so clones, about 85% of them detected once, and approximately 8.3% sits in the top ten.

The specimen sequenced was PBMCs or T cells enriched from blood (not recorded which). V usage is TRBV18 and J usage is TRBJ2-7; 11 positions match TRBD1. The source is a woman aged 60 to 75 who had recovered from COVID-19. DNA of the CDR3: TGTGCCAGCTCACCACCGGCCGGGACAGGGGGTTTCGAGCAGTACTTC. Translation: CASSPPAGTGGFEQYF. The full variable domain, its missing parts supplied by reference TRBV18 and TRBJ2-7, is NAGVMQNPRHLVRRRGQEARLRCSPMKGHSHVYWYRQLPEEGLKFMVYLQKENIIDESGMPKERFSAEFPKEGPSILRIQQVVRGDSAAYFCASSPPAGTGGFEQYFGPGTRLTVT.